This passage covers 7 T cell receptor beta chains from one sample sequenced in a study of blood T cells in healthy people across ages. With a J-beta primer mix and a sample-barcoded 5' primer, a second PCR ran 7 to 11 cycles. Each CDR3 protein is one row after TCRdb ran MiXCR on the 5' RACE reads. Here the sample spans over 950,000 distinct CDR3 sequences, 30% to 40% being singletons. The source material was blood. The receptors here all came from a man younger than 35 in good health.

V is TRBV3-1 and J is TRBJ2-1; 9 nucleotides match TRBD1. The J call is doubtful: the DNA matches TRBJ2-7 better. The CDR3 is 17 residues long. Germline loops: CDR1 LGHDT, CDR2 YNNKEL (reference sequence). Written as DNA, the CDR3 is TGTGCCAGCAGCCAAGAATCCCGGACAGGGGTCTACAATGAGCAGTACTTC. Its protein is CASSQESRTGVYNEQYF.

The chain combines TRBV10-3 with TRBJ1-4; 9 bases line up with TRBD1. J was trimmed by 6 bases and V by 6 bases; bases with no gene match: 5. The CDR3 extends over 14 amino acids. Germline V gives CDR1 ENHRY, CDR2 SYGVKD. The CDR3 nucleotides are TGTGCCATCAGACCGGGACAGGGAGATGAAAAACTGTTTTTT. Amino acids: CAIRPGQGDEKLFF.

V gene TRBV20-1 combines with J gene TRBJ1-5, with a tentative D call TRBD1 (5 bases). V was pared by 6 bases and J by 3 bases, with 18 bases between. In germline, CDR1 is DFQATT, CDR2 SNEGSKA (reference sequence). This CDR3 has 15 residues. The CDR3 reads CSAARRAGNNQPQHF. The CDR3 DNA follows: TGCAGTGCCGCTCGTAGGGCAGGGAACAATCAGCCCCAGCATTTT.

J is TRBJ2-2 and V is TRBV7-2; 12 nucleotides match TRBD2. Germline lookup yields CDR1 SGHTA and CDR2 FQGNSA. The ends lost 5 bases at V and 6 bases at J; junction bases unmatched: 4. The CDR3 contains 15 residues. The CDR3 reads CASSLWTSGAGELFF. Here the CDR3 DNA reads TGTGCCAGCAGCCTTTGGACTAGCGGGGCCGGGGAGCTGTTTTTT.

This clonotype was observed a few times. CDR3 sequence: CSTPSREGSFPTEAFF. In DNA, the CDR3 is TGCAGCACCCCCAGTCGGGAGGGATCCTTCCCCACTGAAGCTTTCTTT. V and J are TRBV29-1 and TRBJ1-1; D is uncertain. From germline, CDR1 is SQVTM and CDR2 ANQGSEA. This CDR3 has 16 amino acids. V was pared by 8 bases and J by 4 bases, with 26 bases between.

This sequence joins TRBV10-3 and TRBJ1-3; D ambiguous. The CDR3 totals 16 residues. Deletions cut 2 bases from V and 4 bases from J, with 15 bases between. CDR1 is ENHRY, CDR2 SYGVKD, per germline. CDR3 DNA: TGTGCCATCAGTGAGAACCAGGATATAGCAGGAAACACCATATATTTT. It encodes CAISENQDIAGNTIYF.

On this clonotype: A much larger clonotype is one base distant, so this may be a read error. The gene calls are TRBV20-1 and TRBJ1-5; tentative D call: TRBD1 (5 bases). The CDR3 sequence is 13 residues long. Germline V gene lookup returns CDR1 DFQATT and CDR2 SNEGSKA (reference sequence). Trimming removed 1 base from V and 3 bases from J, with 7 bases in between. Here the CDR3 DNA reads TGCAGTGCTAGAGGACAGACCAATCAGCCCCAGCATTTT. Translated: CSARGQTNQPQHF.